Shown below are 23 T cell receptor beta chains from a single sample sequenced in a study of tumor-infiltrating lymphocytes in primary liver carcinoma. With a constant-region primer, TCR beta cDNA was made from 500 ng of total RNA. Nested multiplex PCR, run for three rounds with slightly modified ARM-PCR, yielded TCR beta libraries. TRBV1-TRBV30 forward and Cbeta reverse primers drove the first two approximately 10-cycle rounds. Using its own MiXCR run on the multiplex PCR reads, TCRdb lists one record per CDR3 protein. This table holds 300,000 to 350,000 distinct CDR3 sequences, about two thirds found once. Germline DNA was also extracted, and blood RNA was taken from unsorted whole blood. The sample consisted of peripheral blood. All receptors derive from a man aged 35-49 years with primary liver carcinoma and hepatitis B virus infection.

A word on this clonotype: This may be a read error, as it is one base from a much larger clone. The chain combines TRBV12-3 or TRBV12-4 with TRBJ1-1; no clear D gene. This CDR3 has 12 amino acids. Trimming took 2 bases from V and 3 from J, leaving 4 bases between them. The CDR3: CASSLLYTEAFF. The CDR3 nucleotides read TGTGCCAGCAGTTTACTGTACACTGAAGCTTTCTTT.

At least ten counts were recorded for this clonotype. The chain uses TRBV29-1 and TRBJ2-1, with 12 nucleotides matching TRBD2. The CDR3 is 15 amino acids. Trimming cost V 7 bases and J 9 bases; bases outside gene matches: 13. Germline values: CDR1 SQVTM, CDR2 ANQGSEA. CDR3 nucleotide sequence: TGCAGCGGCTCAATACTAGCGGGAGGTTGGATTGAGCAGTTCTTC. Residues: CSGSILAGGWIEQFF.

For this clonotype: It may be a read error: a sequence one base away is much more abundant. This is likely a read error, given that the CDR3 carries no conserved phenylalanine or tryptophan at its end. The genes are TRBV6-6 and TRBJ2-7; TRBD2 might be the D (6 bases). V lost 5 bases to trimming and J lost 6 bases, with 11 bases between them. Germline V gene data show CDR1 as MNHNY and CDR2 as SVGAGI (reference sequence). The CDR3 covers 12 residues. The CDR3 loop reads CASSRAGSEQYL. The CDR3 bases are TGTGCCAGCAGTCGGGCGGGATCCGAGCAGTACTTA.

On this clonotype: The junction departs from the called germline gene at one end, perhaps through a read error. This chain uses TRBV12-3 or TRBV12-4 with TRBJ1-1; 7 positions match TRBD1. The CDR3 consists of 13 residues. In nucleotides, the CDR3 is TGTGCCAGCTGTTTATTACAGGGGACAGAAGCTTTCTTT. As protein: CASCLLQGTEAFF.

The chain uses TRBV4-1 and TRBJ2-1; possible D gene TRBD2, 5 bases. Deletions cut 7 bases from V and 16 bases from J, with 20 bases between. Germline loops: CDR1 MGHRA, CDR2 YSYEKL. The length of the CDR3 is 12 residues. CDR3: CASNLEEGVRFF. Here the CDR3 DNA reads TGCGCCAGCAACCTAGAAGAGGGAGTCCGATTCTTC.

This clonotype was counted at least ten times. V is TRBV6-6 and J is TRBJ2-5; 12 bases fit TRBD2. This CDR3 comprises 16 residues. Germline CDR1 MNHNY, CDR2 SVGAGI (reference sequence). V was clipped by 4 bases and J by 5 bases; unmatched bases: 8. CDR3 amino acids: CASSSPTSGRWETQYF. CDR3 sequence (DNA): TGTGCCAGCAGTTCGCCAACTAGCGGGAGGTGGGAGACCCAGTACTTC.

V usage is TRBV5-1 and J usage is TRBJ2-7; 7 positions agree with TRBD2. V shed 3 bases and J 5 bases; nucleotides not matched to a gene: 17. CDR3 length: 17 amino acids. Germline loops: CDR1 SGHRS, CDR2 YFSETQ. CDR3 DNA sequence: TGCGCCAGCAGCTCGGGCCTGTGGGGGGGATCAGACCACGAGCAGTACTTC. This translates into CASSSGLWGGSDHEQYF.

By frequency in the sample, this clonotype is medium-sized. The gene calls are TRBV11-2 and TRBJ2-3; D call uncertain. Germline V gene data show CDR1 as SGHAT and CDR2 as FQNNGV. There are 12 residues in the CDR3. Trimming cost V 2 bases and J 4 bases, with 4 bases left between them. The CDR3: CASSLLADTQYF. In DNA form, the CDR3 reads TGTGCCAGCAGCTTATTGGCAGATACGCAGTATTTT.

Only a few counts were recorded for this clonotype. This chain links TRBV28 with TRBJ1-5, with 8 bases matching TRBD1. Losses at the gene ends were 5 bases for V and 0 bases for J; bases not matched to a gene: 3. The germline CDR1 and CDR2 sequences are MDHEN and SYDVKM. The length of the CDR3 is 15 residues. The CDR3 is CASSPGQVSNQPQHF. CDR3 DNA: TGTGCCAGCAGTCCGGGACAGGTTAGCAATCAGCCCCAGCATTTT.

The rearrangement uses TRBV10-3 and TRBJ2-7; 9 nucleotides agree with TRBD1. The CDR3 contains 14 residues. Trimming cost V 6 bases and J 7 bases; bases outside gene matches: 10. Germline CDR1 reads ENHRY; CDR2 reads SYGVKD. The CDR3 DNA reads TGTGCCATCAGCCCCGGGACAGGGTATAATGAGCAGTACTTC. It is translated as CAISPGTGYNEQYF.

This clonotype was seen at least ten times. This chain connects TRBV5-4 to TRBJ2-3; D is possibly TRBD1 (6 bases). Deletions cut 1 base from V and 3 bases from J, with 6 bases between. The CDR3 covers 13 residues. Germline V CDR1 and CDR2: SGHNT, YYREEE (reference sequence). CDR3 sequence: CASSLRGTDTQYF. The CDR3 nucleotides read TGTGCCAGCAGCTTGAGGGGGACAGATACGCAGTATTTT. The full variable domain, its missing parts supplied by reference TRBV5-4 and TRBJ2-3, is ETGVTQSPTHLIKTRGQQVTLRCSSQSGHNTVSWYQQALGQGPQFIFQYYREEENGRGNFPPRFSGLQFPNYSSELNVNALELDDSALYLCASSLRGTDTQYFGPGTRLTVL.

The chain joins TRBV5-1 to TRBJ1-1; D call uncertain. CDR1 is SGHRS, CDR2 YFSETQ, per germline. The CDR3 is 13 amino acids. Trimming removed 6 bases at V and 0 bases at J, with 9 bases between. CDR3 sequence: CASNSTVNTEAFF. CDR3 nucleotide sequence: TGCGCCAGCAACTCTACAGTGAACACTGAAGCTTTCTTT.

This clonotype came up many times. V usage is TRBV6-5 and J usage is TRBJ2-1; 10 bases are a match to TRBD2. The germline V gene encodes CDR1 MNHEY and CDR2 SVGAGI. The V gene end was trimmed by 5 bases and the J gene end by 8 bases; junction bases not matched to a gene: 12. The CDR3 is made up of 16 amino acids. CDR3 amino acids: CASSPRASGRGHEQFF. CDR3 DNA: TGTGCCAGCAGTCCTAGGGCTAGCGGGAGAGGACATGAGCAGTTCTTC.

This clonotype was detected many times. The chain links TRBV12-3 or TRBV12-4 to TRBJ1-2; TRBD1 aligns across 7 bases. The J segment lost 4 bases and the V segment lost 0 bases, leaving 2 bases of the junction unmatched. The CDR3 has 14 residues. The CDR3, as DNA: TGTGCCAGCAGTTTAGCGGGACAGTTCTATGGCTACACCTTC. This gives the protein CASSLAGQFYGYTF.

This clonotype has ten or more counts. The genes are TRBV6-5 and TRBJ2-1, with 9 bases aligning to TRBD2. CDR1 is MNHEY and CDR2 is SVGAGI in the germline V gene. V was pared by 8 bases and J by 6 bases, with 11 bases of the junction left unmatched. The CDR3 has 15 amino acids. CDR3 amino acids: CASASGRLGGNEQFF. Written as DNA, the CDR3 is TGTGCCAGCGCCAGCGGGAGGCTTGGAGGCAATGAGCAGTTCTTC.

Turning to this clonotype: This may be a read error: a much more frequent sequence differs by one nucleotide. The chain uses TRBV14 and TRBJ1-1; D is possibly TRBD1 (5 bases). Germline-derived CDR1 and CDR2 are SGHDN and FVKESK. The CDR3 is 12 amino acids. Here the CDR3 reads CASGQVLGAAFF. The CDR3 DNA reads TGTGCCAGCGGCCAAGTTCTCGGGGCCGCTTTCTTT.

V is TRBV30 and J is TRBJ2-3; 8 bases match TRBD2. Germline values: CDR1 GTSNPN, CDR2 SVGIG (reference sequence). The CDR3 sequence is 15 residues long. The V gene end was trimmed by 3 bases and the J gene end by 1 base; junction bases not matched to a gene: 6. CDR3 sequence reads: CAWRRREVGTDTQYF. The CDR3, as DNA: TGTGCCTGGAGAAGGCGGGAGGTTGGCACAGATACGCAGTATTTT.

With respect to this clonotype: One junction end does not reproduce the germline sequence, and a read error may be involved. The chain links TRBV11-2 to TRBJ1-5; tentative D call: TRBD1 (6 bases). CDR3 length: 14 residues. Germline CDR1 and CDR2: SGHAT and FQNNGV. The CDR3 loop is CASSSGVGNKPQHF. For the CDR3, the DNA is TGTGCCAGCAGCTCAGGGGTGGGCAATAAGCCCCAGCATTTT.

Details on this clonotype: The missing conserved phenylalanine or tryptophan at the end of this CDR3 makes a read error likely. This chain connects TRBV11-2 to TRBJ2-3; tentatively, D is TRBD2 (6 bases). This CDR3 spans 14 amino acids. Trimming took off 9 bases at V and 4 bases at J, with 17 bases between the two ends. Per germline, CDR1 SGHAT and CDR2 FQNNGV. This CDR3 reads CASSGSGSPDTQYL. In nucleotides, the CDR3 is TGTGCCAGTAGCGGTAGCGGTAGCCCAGATACGCAGTATCTT.

This clonotype was detected many times. The rearrangement joins TRBV12-3 or TRBV12-4 to TRBJ2-7; 10 bases fit TRBD1. The CDR3 totals 12 residues. With V trimmed by 6 bases and J by 8 bases, 4 bases remained unmatched. The CDR3, as DNA: TGTGCCAGCAGCACGGGACAGGGGAAGCAGTACTTC. Protein: CASSTGQGKQYF.

Note on this clonotype: The CDR3 carries no conserved terminal phenylalanine or tryptophan, so it likely arises from a read error. The rearrangement joins TRBV11-2 to TRBJ1-5; D is unclear. Trimming took 5 bases from V and 0 from J, leaving 14 bases between them. The CDR3 has 16 amino acids. Germline-derived CDR1 and CDR2 are SGHAT and FQNNGV. The chain's CDR3 is CASSEGRKDSNQPQHL. The CDR3 DNA reads TGTGCCAGCAGCGAAGGGCGAAAAGATAGCAATCAGCCCCAGCATCTT.

On this clonotype: A much more abundant neighbour one base away suggests this may be a read error. This chain joins TRBV4-1 and TRBJ2-7; 7 positions agree with TRBD2. This CDR3 spans 16 amino acids. Germline CDR1 is MGHRA and CDR2 is YSYEKL. The CDR3 here is CVSSHPGPGRSYEQYF. In nucleotides, the CDR3 is TGCGTCAGCAGCCATCCAGGTCCCGGGAGGTCCTACGAGCAGTACTTC.

This clonotype occurred once. This could be a read error, since a much larger clone is one nucleotide away. CDR3 nucleotide sequence: TGTGCCAGCAGTCGCCTGTCGGACAGGGGATATTACGAGCAGTACTTC. It specifies CASSRLSDRGYYEQYF. The V and J genes are TRBV6-5 and TRBJ2-7, with TRBD1 identical over 9 bases. This CDR3 region has 16 residues. With 5 bases clipped from V and 4 bases from J, the junction kept 12 bases outside the gene matches. Germline CDR1 MNHEY, CDR2 SVGAGI.